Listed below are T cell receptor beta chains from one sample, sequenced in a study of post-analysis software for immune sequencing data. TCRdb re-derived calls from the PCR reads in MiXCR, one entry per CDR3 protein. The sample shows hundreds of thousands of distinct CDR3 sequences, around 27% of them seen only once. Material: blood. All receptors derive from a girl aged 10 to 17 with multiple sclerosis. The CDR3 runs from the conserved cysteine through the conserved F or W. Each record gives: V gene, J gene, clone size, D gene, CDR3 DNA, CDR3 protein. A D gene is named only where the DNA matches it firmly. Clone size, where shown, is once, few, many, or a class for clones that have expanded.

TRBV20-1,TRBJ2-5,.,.,TGCAGTGCTAGGAAATTACTTATGCCCGGACCCACAAGGGGGGAGACCCAGTACTTC,CSARKLLMPGPTRGETQYF
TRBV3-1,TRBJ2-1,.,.,TGTGCCAGCAGCCGCGCACTAGTCTATGAGCAGTTCTTC,CASSRALVYEQFF
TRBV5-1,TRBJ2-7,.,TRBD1,TGCGCCAGCAGCTCAGGGGGCTCGGGACGGGGGTCCTACGAGCAGTACTTC,CASSSGGSGRGSYEQYF
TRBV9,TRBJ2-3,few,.,TGTGCCAGCAGCGTATCGGCGGTCGATACGCAGTATTTT,CASSVSAVDTQYF
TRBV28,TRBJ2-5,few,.,TGTGCCAGCAGTTTTCCCTCACTAGCAGGGGAAGAGACCCAGTACTTC,CASSFPSLAGEETQYF
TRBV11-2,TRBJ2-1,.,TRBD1,TGTGCCAGCAGAAGGGGACAGGGCCACAATGAGCAGTTCTTC,CASRRGQGHNEQFF
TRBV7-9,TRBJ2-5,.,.,TGTGCCAGCAGCTCCCCGCGTAGGGGGGCGGGAGCAGAGACCCAGTACTTC,CASSSPRRGAGAETQYF
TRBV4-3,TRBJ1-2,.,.,TGCGCCAGCAGCCAAGATGTGGCTACGGCTGGCTACACCTTC,CASSQDVATAGYTF
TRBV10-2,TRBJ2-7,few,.,TGCGCCAGCAGTGATCTGGTCTACGAGCAGTACTTC,CASSDLVYEQYF
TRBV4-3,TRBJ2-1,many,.,TGCGCCAGCAGCCAAGTCCGGGGGAATGAGCAGTTCTTC,CASSQVRGNEQFF